This TCR beta chain was identified in a study of T cell changes during pregnancy in multiple sclerosis. Repertoires were generated with immunoSEQ multiplex PCR, while TCRdb's copy carries only in-frame clones and drops some. The data contain tens of thousands of clones, 93% of them singletons. V was trimmed by 1 base and J by 8 bases, leaving 9 bases between them. This CDR3 region has 13 residues. Looked up from germline, CDR1 is MNHEY and CDR2 is SMNVEV (reference sequence). Sequenced here: peripheral blood, sampled after pregnancy. The rearrangement links TRBV27 to TRBJ2-1, with a tentative D call TRBD2 (6 bases). This TCR was sampled from a female donor with multiple sclerosis, enrolled in a pregnancy study. The CDR3 sequence is CASSLWDSHEQFF. Written as DNA, the CDR3 is TGTGCCAGCAGTTTATGGGACTCCCATGAGCAGTTCTTC.